The entry that follows covers one T cell receptor (beta chain) sequence. This may be a read error, as it is one base from a much larger clone. The data were taken from a study of regulatory T cells in long-lasting Graves disease. The TCR beta library used iRepertoire HTBI primers with Arm-PCR amplification of CDR3. TCRdb processed the multiplex PCR reads anew with MiXCR; each CDR3 protein has one entry. The sample shows under 500,000 distinct CDR3 sequences, around 21% of them seen only once. Time point noted: persistent/refractory GD, antithyroid drugs over 5 years with positive TRAb. Extracted RNA from PBMCs served as the source of the TCR library. Patients met American Thyroid Association criteria for Graves' disease. Germline CDR1 and CDR2: LNHDA and SQIVND (reference sequence). The CDR3 extends over 13 amino acids.

The sample here was peripheral blood mononuclear cells (PBMCs), taken when the disease was refractory, from a patient treated with antithyroid drugs. V usage is TRBV19 and J usage is TRBJ2-7, with 7 bases identical to TRBD2. This TCR derives from a female donor with Graves disease. In DNA form, the CDR3 reads TGTGCCAGTAGTAGGGGGGGAGCCTACGAGCAGCACTTC. Translating gives CASSRGGAYEQHF.